This T cell receptor beta chain was captured in a study of human T cells and chemical hapten exposure. Study conclusions and caveats: DPC sensitization did not alter TCRs above 1 in 1000 frequency.

This clonotype was found many times. Its target is unknown. Germline V gene data show CDR1 as MGHRA and CDR2 as YSYEKL. This CDR3 contains 17 residues. V lost 4 bases and J 4 bases, leaving 22 bases between the germline ends. TCRdb reprocessed the RACE reads via MiXCR and lists one record per CDR3 protein. This sample has approximately 97,000 distinct CDR3 sequences, with about an eighth found just once. The time point here: patch test 2, 6 weeks after DPC sensitization. Treatment in this sample: therapeutic diphenylcyclopropenone sensitization with weekly scalp DPC. Blood, whole and unfractionated, served as the source for total RNA extraction.

The sample consisted of whole blood, taken in connection with sensitization to the hapten diphenylcyclopropenone (DPC). This sequence originates from a woman in her 40s with alopecia areata. Some clones in this sample may be carry-over from other donors' samples. The V call is TRBV4-1, the J call TRBJ1-1, with unresolved D. The CDR3 sequence is CASSLRSGQEGSTEAFF. CDR3 nucleotide sequence: TGCGCCAGCAGCCTACGGTCTGGGCAGGAAGGTAGCACTGAAGCTTTCTTT.